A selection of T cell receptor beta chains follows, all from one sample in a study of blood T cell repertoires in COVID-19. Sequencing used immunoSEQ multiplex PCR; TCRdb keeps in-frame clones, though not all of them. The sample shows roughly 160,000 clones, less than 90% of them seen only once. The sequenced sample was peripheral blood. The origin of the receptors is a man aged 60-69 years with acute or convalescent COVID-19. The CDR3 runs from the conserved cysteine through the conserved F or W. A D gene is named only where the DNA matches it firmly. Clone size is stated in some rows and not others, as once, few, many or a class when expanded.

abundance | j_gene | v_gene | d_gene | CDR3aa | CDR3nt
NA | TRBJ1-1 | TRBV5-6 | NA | CASSTGGRDTEAFF | TGTGCCAGCAGCACGGGGGGGCGCGACACTGAAGCTTTCTTT
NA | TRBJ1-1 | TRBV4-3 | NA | CASSQEQGSTEAFF | TGCGCCAGCAGCCAAGAGCAGGGGAGCACTGAAGCTTTCTTT
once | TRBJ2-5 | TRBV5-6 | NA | CASSFRQGGETQYF | TGTGCCAGCAGCTTTCGACAGGGAGGAGAGACCCAGTACTTC
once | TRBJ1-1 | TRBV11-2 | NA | CASSLRPGHPLYTEAFF | TGTGCCAGCAGCTTAAGGCCAGGACACCCCCTCTACACTGAAGCTTTCTTT
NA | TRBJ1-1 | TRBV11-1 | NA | CASSLRPGSKNTEAFF | TGTGCCAGCAGCTTGCGGCCAGGGTCGAAGAACACTGAAGCTTTCTTT
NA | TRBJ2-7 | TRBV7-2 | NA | CASSLVREYRYEQYF | TGTGCCAGCAGCTTAGTCCGGGAATATCGGTACGAGCAGTACTTC
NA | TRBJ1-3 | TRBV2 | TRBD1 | CASSGRTGGSGNTIYF | TGTGCCAGCAGTGGACGAACAGGGGGCTCTGGAAACACCATATATTTT
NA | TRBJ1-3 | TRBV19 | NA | CASTLGNTIYF | TGTGCCAGTACACTGGGAAACACCATATATTTT
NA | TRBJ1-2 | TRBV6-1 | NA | CASSETRGTYGYTF | TGTGCCAGCAGTGAAACTCGGGGAACCTATGGCTACACCTTC
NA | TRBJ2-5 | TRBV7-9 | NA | CASSLGSIREETQYF | TGTGCCAGCAGCTTAGGGTCAATACGGGAAGAGACCCAGTACTTC
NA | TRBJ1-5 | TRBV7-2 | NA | CASSLGRRNQPQHF | TGTGCCAGCAGCTTGGGGAGGCGCAATCAGCCCCAGCATTTT
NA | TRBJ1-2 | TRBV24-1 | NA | CATSDVGKTVYGYTF | TGTGCCACCAGTGATGTGGGCAAGACAGTCTATGGCTACACCTTC
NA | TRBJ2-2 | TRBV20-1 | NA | CSAGPTGELFF | TGCAGTGCGGGGCCCACCGGGGAGCTGTTTTTT
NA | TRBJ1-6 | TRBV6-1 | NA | CASSEVTTGSSSPLHF | TGTGCCAGCAGTGAAGTGACTACAGGGAGCTCTTCACCCCTCCACTTT
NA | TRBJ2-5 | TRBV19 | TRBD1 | CASSGDRGQETQYF | TGTGCCAGTAGCGGGGACAGGGGGCAAGAGACCCAGTACTTC
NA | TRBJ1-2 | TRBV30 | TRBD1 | CAWRGGQGSGHGYTF | TGTGCCTGGAGGGGGGGACAGGGGAGCGGTCACGGCTACACCTTC
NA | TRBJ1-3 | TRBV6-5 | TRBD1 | CASISGTGDGNTIYF | TGTGCCAGCATCTCCGGGACAGGGGATGGAAACACCATATATTTT
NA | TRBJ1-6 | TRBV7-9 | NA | CASSLDSQPLNSPLHF | TGTGCCAGCAGCTTAGACAGTCAACCCCTCAATTCACCCCTCCACTTT
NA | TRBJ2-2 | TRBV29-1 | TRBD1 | CSVSSGQGDTGELFF | TGCAGCGTTTCCTCGGGACAGGGGGACACCGGGGAGCTGTTTTTT
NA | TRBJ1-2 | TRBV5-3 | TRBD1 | CARSRGGGQALPFGYTF | TGTGCCAGAAGCCGCGGCGGTGGACAGGCGCTCCCCTTTGGCTACACCTTC
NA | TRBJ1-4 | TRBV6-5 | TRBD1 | CASKSQGASGEKLFF | TGTGCCAGCAAATCACAGGGGGCCTCGGGAGAAAAACTGTTTTTT
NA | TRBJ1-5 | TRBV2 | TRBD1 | CASNRGLNQPQHF | TGTGCCAGCAACAGGGGGCTGAATCAGCCCCAGCATTTT
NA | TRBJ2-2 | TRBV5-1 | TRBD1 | CASSRNGQGETGELFF | TGCGCCAGCAGCCGTAACGGACAGGGAGAAACCGGGGAGCTGTTTTTT
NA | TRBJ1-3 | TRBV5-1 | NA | CASSSGGNTIYF | TGCGCCAGCAGCTCCGGGGGAAACACCATATATTTT
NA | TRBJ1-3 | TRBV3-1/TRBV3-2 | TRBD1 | CASSPTGGPSGNTIYF | TGTGCCAGCAGCCCTACAGGGGGTCCCTCTGGAAACACCATATATTTT
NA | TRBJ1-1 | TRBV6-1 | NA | CASILTYGNTEAFF | TGTGCCAGCATCCTAACGTATGGGAACACTGAAGCTTTCTTT
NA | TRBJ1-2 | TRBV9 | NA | CASSVDTGDYGYTF | TGTGCCAGCAGCGTAGATACAGGAGACTATGGCTACACCTTC
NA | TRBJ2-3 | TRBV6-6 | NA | CASSYSKGERSTQYF | TGTGCCAGCAGTTACTCGAAGGGGGAGAGATCTACGCAGTATTTT
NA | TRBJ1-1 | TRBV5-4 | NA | CASSWGGPNTEAFF | TGTGCCAGCAGTTGGGGGGGCCCGAACACTGAAGCTTTCTTT
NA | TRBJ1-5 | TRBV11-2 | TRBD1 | CASSLTGGQPQHF | TGTGCCAGCAGCTTGACAGGGGGTCAGCCCCAGCATTTT
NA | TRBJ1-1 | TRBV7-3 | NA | CASSLSPGMNTEAFF | TGTGCCAGCAGCTTAAGTCCGGGGATGAACACTGAAGCTTTCTTT